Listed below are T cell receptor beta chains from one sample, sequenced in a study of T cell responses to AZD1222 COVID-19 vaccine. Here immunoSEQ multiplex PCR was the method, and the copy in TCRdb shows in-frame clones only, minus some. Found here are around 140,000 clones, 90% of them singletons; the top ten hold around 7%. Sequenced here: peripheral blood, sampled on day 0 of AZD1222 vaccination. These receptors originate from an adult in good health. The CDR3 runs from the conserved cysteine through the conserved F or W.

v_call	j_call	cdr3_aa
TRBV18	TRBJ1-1	CASSSTGDTEAFF
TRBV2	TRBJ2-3	CASSDLTVRDTQYF
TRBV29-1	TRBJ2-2	CSAATGVGELFF
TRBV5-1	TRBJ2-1	CASSLVLAGEQFF
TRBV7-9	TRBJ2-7	CASSTWTGGYEQYF
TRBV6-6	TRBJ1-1	CASSGTGGATEAFF
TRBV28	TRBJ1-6	CASSLGQGANSPLHF
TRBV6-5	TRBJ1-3	CASSYSRVSGNTIYF
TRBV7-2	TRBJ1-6	CASSLVRGGGNSPLHF
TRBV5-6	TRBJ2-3	CASSSTDTQYF
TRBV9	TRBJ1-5	CASSSTGGSNQPQHF
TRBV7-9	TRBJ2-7	CASSVRQGPYEQYF
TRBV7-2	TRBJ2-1	CASSLKRGGRDEQFF
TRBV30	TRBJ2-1	CAWSALGTAIYNEQFF
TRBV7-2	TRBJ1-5	CASSLELGKPQHF
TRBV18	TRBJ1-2	CASSPRDPGTGGNYGYTF
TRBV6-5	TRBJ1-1	CASRGLTGRGTEAFF
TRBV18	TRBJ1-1	CASSPDKNTEAFF
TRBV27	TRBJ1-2	CASSLFDRGPGYTF
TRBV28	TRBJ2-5	CASNRTPDGAGETQYF
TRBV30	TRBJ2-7	CAWSARSSYEQYF
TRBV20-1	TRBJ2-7	CSARSYEQYF
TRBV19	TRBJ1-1	CASSIAGPNTEAFF
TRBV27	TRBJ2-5	CASSILLAGGPETQYF
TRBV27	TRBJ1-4	CASSLSQGTGEKLFF
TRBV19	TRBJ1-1	CASRQGRFGTEAFF
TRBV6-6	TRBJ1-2	CASTTTSSNYGYTF
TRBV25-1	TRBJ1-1	CASRASNTEAFF
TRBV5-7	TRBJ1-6	CASSLAGGIYYNSPLHF
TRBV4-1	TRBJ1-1	CASSLQGFRTEAFF
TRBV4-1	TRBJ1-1	CASSQVGVNTEAFF
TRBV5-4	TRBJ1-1	CASSGEERSTEAFF
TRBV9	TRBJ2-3	CASSVYWGAPDTQYF
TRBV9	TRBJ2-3	CASSPSASTDTQYF
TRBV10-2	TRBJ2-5	CASSESETQYF
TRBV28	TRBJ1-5	CASSYQRGRSNQPQHF
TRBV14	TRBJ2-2	CASSQDLLNTGELFF
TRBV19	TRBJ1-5	CASSPPRDNNQPQHF
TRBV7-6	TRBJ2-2	CASRDGHGGDGELFF
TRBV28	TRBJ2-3	CASSISITDTQYF
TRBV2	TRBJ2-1	CASSLSSYNEQFF
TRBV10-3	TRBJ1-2	CAIRDREEGYTF
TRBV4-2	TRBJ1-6	CASSQEGGTGAISPLHF
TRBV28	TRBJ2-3	CASSINRDPDTQYF
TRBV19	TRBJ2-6	CASSDYRGTGANVLTF
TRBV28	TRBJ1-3	CASSFLSGNTIYF
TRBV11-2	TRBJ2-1	CASSVVGRDEQFF
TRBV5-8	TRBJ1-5	CASSYQITPGSPKQPQHF
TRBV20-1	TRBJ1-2	CSASTVYGYTF
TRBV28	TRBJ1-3	CASSLSYNRAGNTIYF
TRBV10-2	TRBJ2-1	CASSVTGGPHNEQFF
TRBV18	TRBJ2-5	CASSPDSVGARVTQYF